Listed here are 22 T cell receptor beta chains from one sample, sequenced in a study of cytomegalovirus exposure and HLA in healthy donors. The primer mix had 60 Vbeta and 13 Jbeta primers. Generated by immunoSEQ multiplex PCR, the TCRdb table keeps only in-frame clones and is missing some. The sample records approximately 59,000 clones, approximately 64% being singletons. The sequencing input was PBMCs. All receptors derive from a man in his forties or fifties in good health and CMV-seropositive.

This clone occurred a few times. The chain has TRBV4-3 and TRBJ1-1, with D maybe TRBD1 (6 bases). Looked up from germline, CDR1 is LGHNA and CDR2 is YSLEER. The CDR3 sequence is 16 residues long. V lost 1 base and J 1 base, leaving 13 bases between the germline ends. Here the CDR3 reads CASSQGGGGGNTEAFF. CDR3 bases: TGCGCCAGCAGCCAAGGCGGAGGGGGGGGGAACACTGAAGCTTTCTTT.

The chain employs TRBV25-1 and TRBJ2-1, with D unresolved. Germline V CDR1 and CDR2: MGHDK, SYGVNS. This CDR3 comprises 13 residues. Trimming took off 10 bases at V and 15 bases at J, with 25 bases between the two ends. CDR3 protein: CANTQGPTSRLFF. DNA for the CDR3: TGTGCCAACACTCAAGGTCCTACTTCCCGACTGTTCTTC.

The rearrangement joins TRBV15 to TRBJ1-2; no clear D gene. Germline V gene data show CDR1 as LNHNV and CDR2 as YYDKDF (reference sequence). The CDR3 is made up of 17 amino acids. Trimming took 0 bases from V and 1 from J, leaving 15 bases between them. Here the CDR3 DNA reads TGTGCCACCAGCAGAGAGCTTTCCAGATCTTTTAACTATGGCTACACCTTC. This sequence encodes CATSRELSRSFNYGYTF.

The CDR3 here is CASSSTANQPQHF. The CDR3 DNA follows: TGTGCCAGCAGCTCGACAGCTAATCAGCCCCAGCATTTT. The chain carries TRBV7-2 and TRBJ1-5, with a weak D call TRBD1 (5 bases). Trimming shortened V by 4 bases and J by 4 bases, and 8 bases separated the two germline ends. The CDR3 has 13 amino acids. Per germline, CDR1 SGHTA and CDR2 FQGNSA. The complete variable domain, with remaining parts taken from reference TRBV7-2 and TRBJ1-5, reads GAGVSQSPSNKVTEKGKDVELRCDPISGHTALYWYRQSLGQGLEFLIYFQGNSAPDKSGLPSDRFSAERTGGSVSTLTIQRTQQEDSAVYLCASSSTANQPQHFGDGTRLSIL.

The chain has TRBV27 and TRBJ2-1, with 12 bases matching TRBD2. Losses at the gene ends were 2 bases for V and 7 bases for J; bases not matched to a gene: 6. Looked up from germline, CDR1 is MNHEY and CDR2 is SMNVEV (reference sequence). CDR3 length equals 16 residues. The CDR3 nucleotides are TGTGCCAGCAGTTTACCCGGACTAGCGGGATTGAATGAGCAGTTCTTC. Translating gives CASSLPGLAGLNEQFF.

This chain links TRBV15 with TRBJ2-2, with D tentatively TRBD1 (6 bases). Trimming pared 7 bases from V and 7 bases from J, leaving 13 bases between. The CDR3 runs to 13 residues. CDR1 LNHNV and CDR2 YYDKDF come from the germline V gene (reference sequence). The DNA of the CDR3 is TGTGCCACCAACGACAGGTCCGTCGGGGAGCTGTTTTTT. Amino acid sequence: CATNDRSVGELFF.

This chain joins TRBV27 and TRBJ2-3, with D tentatively TRBD2 (5 bases). The germline V and J ends were trimmed by 6 bases and 2 bases, with 12 bases remaining between them. Per the germline V gene, CDR1 is MNHEY and CDR2 is SMNVEV (reference sequence). The CDR3 contains 14 residues. The CDR3 DNA sequence: TGTGCCAGCAGCTCGCTTAGCGCCACAGATACGCAGTATTTT. Protein product: CASSSLSATDTQYF.

The V and J genes are TRBV10-3 and TRBJ1-1; possible D gene TRBD1, 5 bases. The V and J ends lost 3 bases and 14 bases respectively, with 19 bases between them. Germline V gene data show CDR1 as ENHRY and CDR2 as SYGVKD. This CDR3 region has 13 residues. CDR3 in DNA: TGTGCCATCAGTGAACTCGACGGAGCGGGGACGTTCTTT. Residues: CAISELDGAGTFF.

This chain uses TRBV4-2 with TRBJ1-2, with 11 bases that match TRBD1. This CDR3 spans 13 amino acids. The V gene end was trimmed by 6 bases and the J gene end by 6 bases; junction bases not matched to a gene: 3. Per germline, CDR1 LGHNA and CDR2 YNFKEQ. In nucleotides, the CDR3 is TGTGCCAGCAGGTGGACAGGGGGCGATGGCTACACCTTC. Translating it yields CASRWTGGDGYTF.

This clone has a handful of counts. The chain couples TRBV7-2 to TRBJ2-5, with 13 bases matching TRBD2. The CDR3 extends over 15 amino acids. V was clipped by 3 bases and J by 5 bases; unmatched bases: 3. Germline V gene lookup returns CDR1 SGHTA and CDR2 FQGNSA. CDR3 nucleotide sequence: TGTGCCAGCAGCTTTACTAGCGGGGGGGCTGAGACCCAGTACTTC. As protein: CASSFTSGGAETQYF.

In this sample, this clone turned up a few times. The chain joins TRBV6-5 to TRBJ2-7; 9 bases are shared with TRBD1. The CDR3 runs to 14 residues. Trimming removed 5 bases from V and 4 bases from J; junction bases left unmatched: 6. The germline V gene has CDR1 MNHEY and CDR2 SVGAGI. CDR3 amino acids: CASSHPGQGYEQYF. In nucleotides, the CDR3 is TGTGCCAGCAGTCATCCGGGACAGGGATACGAGCAGTACTTC.

This chain uses TRBV11-2 with TRBJ1-4; TRBD1 is a possible D gene (6 bases). V dropped 4 bases and J dropped 6 bases, with 18 bases sitting between them. The germline V gene has CDR1 SGHAT and CDR2 FQNNGV. This CDR3 is 16 amino acids long. DNA for the CDR3: TGTGCCAGCAGCTCACGACAGGCCAACCAATATGAAAAACTGTTTTTT. Protein product: CASSSRQANQYEKLFF.

The chain employs TRBV9 and TRBJ1-4; no clear D gene. This CDR3 comprises 17 residues. The ends were cut back, 0 bases at V and 7 bases at J, with 19 bases in the middle. CDR1 and CDR2 from the germline V gene are SGDLS and YYNGEE. The CDR3 region has the DNA TGTGCCAGCAGCGTAGGGATGGAGGGCATGTGGAGTGAAAAACTGTTTTTT. Translated: CASSVGMEGMWSEKLFF.

The rearrangement uses TRBV6-6 and TRBJ1-4; TRBD1 matches 8 bases. Trimming at V came to 4 bases and at J to 6 bases, leaving 10 bases not matched to a gene. This CDR3 has 16 residues. Germline V CDR1 and CDR2: MNHNY, SVGAGI (reference sequence). The CDR3 nucleotides are TGTGCCAGCAGTTCGGACAGGGCCGTATATGATGAAAAACTGTTTTTT. The encoded protein is CASSSDRAVYDEKLFF.

The gene calls are TRBV4-1 and TRBJ2-7; TRBD2 aligns across 7 bases. Looked up from germline, CDR1 is MGHRA and CDR2 is YSYEKL. The CDR3 is 18 residues long. With V trimmed by 2 bases and J by 0 bases, 13 bases remained unmatched. The CDR3, as DNA: TGCGCCAGCAGCCAAAGTCTGCGGGGGTCAATCACCTCCTACGAGCAGTACTTC. Protein sequence: CASSQSLRGSITSYEQYF.

This clone appeared a few times. The chain couples TRBV12-5 to TRBJ2-2, with TRBD2 matching over 14 bases. The CDR3 has 18 residues. The V gene end was trimmed by 3 bases and the J gene end by 6 bases; junction bases not matched to a gene: 9. Germline V gene sequence: CDR1 LGHNT, CDR2 FRNRAP. Here the CDR3 reads CASGFGLRLAGGAGELFF. The CDR3 coding sequence is TGTGCTAGTGGTTTCGGTTTAAGACTAGCGGGGGGGGCCGGGGAGCTGTTTTTT.

J is TRBJ1-1 and V is TRBV5-5; D not resolved. Germline V gene data show CDR1 as SGHKS and CDR2 as YYEKEE (reference sequence). The CDR3 runs 15 residues. Trimming took 4 bases from V and 1 from J, leaving 14 bases between them. This chain's CDR3 is CASSLGIRQNTEAFF. For the CDR3, the DNA is TGTGCCAGCAGCCTTGGAATAAGACAGAACACTGAAGCTTTCTTT.

This clone was observed a single time. The chain couples TRBV28 to TRBJ2-4; weak D call: TRBD1 (5 bases). Germline CDR1 MDHEN, CDR2 SYDVKM. The CDR3 is 17 residues long. Deletions cut 5 bases from V and 0 bases from J, with 17 bases between. DNA of the CDR3: TGTGCCAGCAGTCTACAAAGGGGCAGGCTAGCCAAAAACATTCAGTACTTC. Translating gives CASSLQRGRLAKNIQYF.

This chain uses TRBV27 with TRBJ2-7; 9 nucleotides agree with TRBD2. The CDR3 has 14 residues. V lost 4 bases to trimming and J lost 2 bases; unmatched junction nucleotides: 3. Germline CDR1 MNHEY, CDR2 SMNVEV (reference sequence). DNA of the CDR3: TGTGCCAGCAGTTCGACTAGCGGTACCTACGAGCAGTACTTC. Amino acid sequence: CASSSTSGTYEQYF.

This rearrangement joins TRBV5-1 to TRBJ1-1; 7 bases fit TRBD1. The length of the CDR3 is 14 residues. The ends lost 3 bases at V and 0 bases at J; junction bases unmatched: 2. The germline V gene has CDR1 SGHRS and CDR2 YFSETQ. DNA of the CDR3: TGCGCCAGCAGCTCGGACAGGCTGAACACTGAAGCTTTCTTT. It is translated as CASSSDRLNTEAFF. Using reference TRBV5-1 and TRBJ1-1 for the parts outside the CDR3, the full variable domain is KAGVTQTPRYLIKTRGQQVTLSCSPISGHRSVSWYQQTPGQGLQFLFEYFSETQRNKGNFPGRFSGRQFSNSRSEMNVSTLELGDSALYLCASSSDRLNTEAFFGQGTRLTVV.

The V gene is TRBV10-1, the J gene TRBJ2-7, with TRBD1 identical over 10 bases. CDR1 WNHNN and CDR2 SYGVQD come from the germline V gene (reference sequence). Trimming took 3 bases from V and 4 from J; bases not matched to a gene: 6. The CDR3 totals 15 residues. CDR3 sequence: CASSEGTGVPYEQYF. The CDR3 DNA sequence: TGCGCCAGCAGTGAAGGGACAGGGGTTCCTTACGAGCAGTACTTC.

The J gene is TRBJ2-1, the V gene TRBV11-3; maybe TRBD2 (6 bases). The CDR3 has 15 amino acids. V gave up 1 base and J gave up 8 bases, with 15 bases separating them. CDR1 and CDR2 (germline): SGHNT, YENEEA. Here the CDR3 DNA reads TGTGCCAGCAGCTTAGCCCCGGGACTTCAATATGAGCAGTTCTTC. Translation: CASSLAPGLQYEQFF.